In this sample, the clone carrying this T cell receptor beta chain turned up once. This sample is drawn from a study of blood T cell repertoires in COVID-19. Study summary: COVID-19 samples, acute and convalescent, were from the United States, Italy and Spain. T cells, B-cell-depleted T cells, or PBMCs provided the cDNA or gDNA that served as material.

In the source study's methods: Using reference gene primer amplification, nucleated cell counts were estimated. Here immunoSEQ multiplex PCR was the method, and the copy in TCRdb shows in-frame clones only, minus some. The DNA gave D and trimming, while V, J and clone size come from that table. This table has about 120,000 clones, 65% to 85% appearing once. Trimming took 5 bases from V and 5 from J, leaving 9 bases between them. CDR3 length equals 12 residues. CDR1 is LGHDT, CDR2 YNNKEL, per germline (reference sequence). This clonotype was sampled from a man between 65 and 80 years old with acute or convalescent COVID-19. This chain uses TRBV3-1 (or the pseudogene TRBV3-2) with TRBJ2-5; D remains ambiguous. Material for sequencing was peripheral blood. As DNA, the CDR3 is TGTGCCAGCAGCTACCGTGGCGAGACCCAGTACTTC. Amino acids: CASSYRGETQYF.